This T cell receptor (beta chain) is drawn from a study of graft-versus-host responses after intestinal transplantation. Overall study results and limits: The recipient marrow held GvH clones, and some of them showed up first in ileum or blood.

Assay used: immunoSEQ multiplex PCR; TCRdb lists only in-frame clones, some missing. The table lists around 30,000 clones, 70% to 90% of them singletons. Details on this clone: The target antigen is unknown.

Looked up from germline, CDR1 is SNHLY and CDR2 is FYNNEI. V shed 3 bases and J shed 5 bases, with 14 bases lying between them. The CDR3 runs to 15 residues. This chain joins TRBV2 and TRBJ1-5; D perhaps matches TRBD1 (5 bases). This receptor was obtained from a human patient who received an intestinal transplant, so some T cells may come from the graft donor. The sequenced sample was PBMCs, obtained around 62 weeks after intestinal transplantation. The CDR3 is CASSDLIWGDQPQHF. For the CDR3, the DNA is TGTGCCAGCAGTGATCTTATTTGGGGGGATCAGCCCCAGCATTTT.